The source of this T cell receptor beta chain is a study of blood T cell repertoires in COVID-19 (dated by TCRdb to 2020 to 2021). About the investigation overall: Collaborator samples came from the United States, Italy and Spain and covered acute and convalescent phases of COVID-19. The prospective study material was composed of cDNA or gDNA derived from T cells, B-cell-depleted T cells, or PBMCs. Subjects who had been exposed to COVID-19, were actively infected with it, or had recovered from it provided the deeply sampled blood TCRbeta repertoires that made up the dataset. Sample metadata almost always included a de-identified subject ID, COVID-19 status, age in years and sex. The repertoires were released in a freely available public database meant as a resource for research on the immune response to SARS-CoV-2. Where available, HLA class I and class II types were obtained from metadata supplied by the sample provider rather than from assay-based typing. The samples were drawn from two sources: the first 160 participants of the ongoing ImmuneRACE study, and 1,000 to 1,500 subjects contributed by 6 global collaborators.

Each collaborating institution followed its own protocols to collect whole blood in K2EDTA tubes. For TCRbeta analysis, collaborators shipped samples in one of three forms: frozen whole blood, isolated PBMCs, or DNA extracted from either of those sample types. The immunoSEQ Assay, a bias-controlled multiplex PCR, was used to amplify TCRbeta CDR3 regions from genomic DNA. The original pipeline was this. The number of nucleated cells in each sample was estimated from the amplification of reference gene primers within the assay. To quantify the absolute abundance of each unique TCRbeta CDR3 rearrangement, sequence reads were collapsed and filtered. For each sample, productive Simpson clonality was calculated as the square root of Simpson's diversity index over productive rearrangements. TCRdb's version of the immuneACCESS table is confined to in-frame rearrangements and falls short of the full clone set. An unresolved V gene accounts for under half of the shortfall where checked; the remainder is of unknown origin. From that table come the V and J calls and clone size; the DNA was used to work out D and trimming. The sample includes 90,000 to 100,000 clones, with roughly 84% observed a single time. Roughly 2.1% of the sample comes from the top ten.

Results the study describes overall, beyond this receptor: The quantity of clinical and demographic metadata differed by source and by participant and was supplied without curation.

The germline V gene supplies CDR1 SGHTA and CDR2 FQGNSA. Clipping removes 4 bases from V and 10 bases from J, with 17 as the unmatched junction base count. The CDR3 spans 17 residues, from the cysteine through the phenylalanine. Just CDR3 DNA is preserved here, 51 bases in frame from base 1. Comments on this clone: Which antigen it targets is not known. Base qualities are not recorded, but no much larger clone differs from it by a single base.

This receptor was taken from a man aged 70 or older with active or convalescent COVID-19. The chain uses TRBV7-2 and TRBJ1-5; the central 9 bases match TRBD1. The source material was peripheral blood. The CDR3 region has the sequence CASSSGGGQGYVDPQHF. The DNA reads TGTGCCAGCAGCTCAGGGGGGGGACAGGGATATGTTGATCCCCAGCATTTT.